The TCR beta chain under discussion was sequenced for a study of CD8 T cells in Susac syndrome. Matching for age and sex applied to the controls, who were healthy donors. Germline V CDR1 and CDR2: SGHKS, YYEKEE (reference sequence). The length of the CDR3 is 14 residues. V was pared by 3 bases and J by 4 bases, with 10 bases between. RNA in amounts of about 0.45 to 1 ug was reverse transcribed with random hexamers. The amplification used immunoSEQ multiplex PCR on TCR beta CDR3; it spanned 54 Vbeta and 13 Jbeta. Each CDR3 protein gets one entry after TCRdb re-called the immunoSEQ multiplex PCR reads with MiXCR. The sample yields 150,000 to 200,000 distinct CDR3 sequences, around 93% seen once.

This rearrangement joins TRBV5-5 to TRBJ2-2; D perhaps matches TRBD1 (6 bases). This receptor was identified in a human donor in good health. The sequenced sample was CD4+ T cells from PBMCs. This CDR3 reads CASSSSRGTGELFF. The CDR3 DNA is TGTGCCAGCAGCTCTTCCAGGGGCACCGGGGAGCTGTTTTTT. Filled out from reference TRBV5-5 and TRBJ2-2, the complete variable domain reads DAGVTQSPTHLIKTRGQQVTLRCSPISGHKSVSWYQQVLGQGPQFIFQYYEKEERGRGNFPDRFSARQFPNYSSELNVNALLLGDSALYLCASSSSRGTGELFFGEGSRLTVL.